This T cell receptor (beta chain) was documented in a study of CD8+CD57+ T cells in acquired aplastic anemia. Study at large: Quantities of DNA derived from sorted CD4+ and CD8+ cells averaged approximately 3 ug. Study-level findings and limits: Roughly 30 CD8+ CDR3 sequences occurred in both the patients and the controls.

To note about this clonotype: What it binds is not known. Because the CDR3 is missing its conserved closing phenylalanine or tryptophan, this is likely a read error. The DNA is left out, because the CDR3 cannot be placed on it with certainty; the CDR3 is given as TCRdb lists it.

Profiling that covered TCR beta VDJ and CDR3 relied on genomic DNA as its template. Each CDR3 protein gets one entry after TCRdb re-called the reads with MiXCR. The table has hundreds of thousands of distinct CDR3 sequences, about 80% seen once; the top ten hold approximately 40%. The CDR3 spans 13 residues, counting both ends. Germline CDR1 reads SEHNR; CDR2 reads FQNEAQ (reference sequence). Individuals selected for sequencing had exhibited CD8+CD57+ cell expansion on flow cytometry. Patients were untreated when blood was sampled. V usage is TRBV7-9 and J usage is TRBJ2-3. Source material: sorted CD4+, CD8+, or CD8+CD57+ T cells (not recorded which) from PBMCs. The TCR was taken from a human donor with aplastic anemia. The CDR3 sequence is CASSFRRTGTRYV.